This TCR beta chain was identified in a study of T-cell memory formation after mild COVID-19 (dated by TCRdb to the early 2020s). Context from the whole study: TCR sequence clusters from the two donors were found to be largely donor specific. Two young, previously healthy adult volunteers made up the cohort, one male and one female. In a couple of donors, T-cell clones that expanded and contracted after mild COVID-19 were tracked by sequencing TCRalpha and TCRbeta repertoires over time. The research as a whole found: The study covered only a couple of mild cases, and larger cohorts including severe cases with pre-infection samples were considered necessary. Balanced CD4/CD8 phenotypes were observed for clones contracting from day 15 to 85, whereas a bias towards CD4+ was observed for a second wave of clones expanding from day 15 to 37. The detection of some responding clones in pre-infection memory suggests that pre-existing cross-reactive memory T cells joined the SARS-CoV-2 response. Whether the second-wave clones peaking on day 37 were SARS-CoV-2 specific was not confirmed. Contracting CD4+ clones turned up mainly in the CM and EM memory subsets, whereas EMRA was where CD8+ clones were enriched.

A word on this clonotype: Its antigen remains unidentified. It has no much larger one-base neighbor in the sample; base qualities were not kept.

The cysteine opens and the phenylalanine closes a CDR3 of 16 amino acids. Of the read, only the CDR3 DNA is kept; its 48 bases are in frame from base 1. Trimming costs V 5 bases and J 4 bases, and their ends lie 20 bases apart. Per the germline V gene (reference sequence), SEHNR is the CDR1 and FQNEAQ is the CDR2. PBMCs were isolated by Ficoll-Paque density gradient centrifugation. Sequencer: Illumina NovaSeq 6000. cDNA libraries for TCRalpha and TCRbeta were prepared by 5'RACE using constant-segment primers, with sample barcodes and unique molecular identifiers added. RNA was extracted from every sample with Trizol reagent. Library amplification was performed in two PCR steps, and a second sample barcode and Illumina TruSeq adapters were introduced in the second step. Sequencing of libraries was performed on an Illumina NovaSeq with 2 x 150 bp paired-end reads. On the authors' methods: Reads were demultiplexed and collapsed into UMI-guided consensus sequences with migec v1.2.7. Using mixcr v2.1.11, UMI consensuses were aligned to TRA and TRB V and J templates and then assembled into clonotypes. A clonotype was counted as expanded or contracted only when both edgeR and NoisET called the clonotype significant, with the noise models trained on biological replicates. edgeR calls used a false discovery rate-adjusted p below 0.01 and a log2 fold-change threshold of 1. As an exploratory analysis of dynamics, max-normalized trajectories of the 1000 most abundant clonotypes were examined by PCA with hierarchical clustering. Separately sequenced CD4+ and CD8+ repertoires were used to assign a CD4 or CD8 phenotype to each responding clone. The public reads were run again by TCRdb, first through fastp at Q25 and then through MiXCR, and only productive beta chains were kept. Each entry is one CDR3 protein sequence, shown with its most common DNA and genes. TCRdb's processing, not the authors', yielded these V and J calls. Counted in this sample were roughly 370,000 distinct CDR3 sequences; about 17% of them appeared once. Of the sample, approximately 21% falls within the top ten clones.

The chain joins TRBV7-9 to TRBJ1-2; the D gene is unclear. The clonotype comes from a man in his late teens or twenties who had mild COVID-19 (a few samples of this study predate the infection). The sample titles of this study are shuffled in the database, so cell type and time point are left out; the donor was told from shared clones. The sequenced material came from PBMCs or a T cell subset sorted from them (not recorded which). The DNA is TGTGCCAGCAGCCGCACGGGCTCAGCCGGTGGCTATGGCTACACCTTC. This is translated as CASSRTGSAGGYGYTF.